The 29 T cell receptor beta chains listed next were all sequenced from one sample in a study of T cells in Graves' hyperthyroidism and ophthalmopathy. What was amplified from RNA transcripts were TCR beta CDR3 regions. With the HTBI primer set, the TCR CDR3 went through a first round of RT-PCR. One entry per CDR3 protein results from TCRdb running MiXCR on the multiplex PCR reads. Seen here are 250,000 or so distinct CDR3 sequences, less than 20% observed once, and the top ten hold around 30%. Material: blood. Every receptor here comes from a young woman with Graves' ophthalmopathy.

The rearrangement joins TRBV20-1 to TRBJ2-7; D perhaps matches TRBD2 (6 bases). Germline CDR1 DFQATT, CDR2 SNEGSKA (reference sequence). This CDR3 region has 13 residues. V was clipped by 1 base and J by 2 bases, with 9 bases between them. This chain's CDR3 is CSARGSGTYEQYF. Here the CDR3 DNA reads TGCAGTGCTAGAGGTAGCGGTACCTACGAGCAGTACTTC.

This clonotype was detected many times. The chain employs TRBV5-1 and TRBJ2-3; unclear D gene. Trimming shortened V by 6 bases and J by 3 bases, and 17 bases separated the two germline ends. Germline loops: CDR1 SGHRS, CDR2 YFSETQ. The CDR3 is 15 residues long. The CDR3 DNA sequence: TGCGCCAGCACCTCCATGCCGAGCCCTACAGATACGCAGTATTTT. It translates to CASTSMPSPTDTQYF. Based on the CDR3 plus reference TRBV5-1 and TRBJ2-3, the full variable domain is KAGVTQTPRYLIKTRGQQVTLSCSPISGHRSVSWYQQTPGQGLQFLFEYFSETQRNKGNFPGRFSGRQFSNSRSEMNVSTLELGDSALYLCASTSMPSPTDTQYFGPGTRLTVL.

The chain couples TRBV7-3 to TRBJ2-2; TRBD1 aligns across 7 bases. Germline CDR1 SGHTA, CDR2 FQGTGA. This CDR3 has 15 residues. V dropped 4 bases and J dropped 3; count of bases not matched to a gene: 5. The CDR3 sequence: CASSSRQGHTGELFF. CDR3 nucleotides: TGTGCCAGCAGCTCCCGACAGGGCCACACCGGGGAGCTGTTTTTT.

This clonotype came up many times. Here the CDR3 DNA reads TGCAGTGCTAGTATGCAGGGAAATTATGGCTACACCTTC. This translates into CSASMQGNYGYTF. The chain uses TRBV20-1 and TRBJ1-2, with D perhaps matching TRBD1 (5 bases). Germline CDR1 DFQATT, CDR2 SNEGSKA (reference sequence). The CDR3 extends over 13 amino acids. The V gene lost 3 bases and the J gene lost 5 bases, with 13 bases spanning the gap.

This clonotype has more than one count but fewer than ten. The chain carries TRBV11-2 and TRBJ2-3, with D hard to call. The CDR3 spans 16 residues. Trimming removed 5 bases from V and 0 bases from J, with 15 bases in between. Germline V lookup: CDR1 SGHAT, CDR2 FQNNGV. CDR3 region: CASSTTSWGSTDTQYF. The DNA for the CDR3 is TGTGCCAGCAGCACCACCTCCTGGGGTAGCACAGATACGCAGTATTTT.

In this sample, this clonotype turned up many times. J is TRBJ1-5 and V is TRBV6-1, with a possible D match to TRBD1 (5 bases). This CDR3 is built from 11 residues. Trimming left V 7 bases short and J 8 bases short, with 9 bases between. Germline V gene data show CDR1 as MNHNS and CDR2 as SASEGT. The CDR3: CASKGGEPQHF. Here the CDR3 DNA reads TGTGCCAGCAAGGGAGGGGAGCCCCAGCATTTT.

Comment on this clonotype: An end of the junction does not agree with germline; a read error may underlie this. CDR3 region: CGSSARDRGMSNEKLFF. CDR3 bases: TGCGGCAGCAGTGCCCGGGACAGGGGAATGAGTAATGAAAAACTGTTTTTT. The chain links TRBV6-1 to TRBJ1-4, with 10 positions matching TRBD1. This CDR3 has 17 residues. Per the germline V gene, CDR1 is MNHNS and CDR2 is SASEGT.

Regarding this clonotype: The final CDR3 position lacks the conserved phenylalanine or tryptophan, pointing to a likely read error. The rearrangement joins TRBV12-3 or TRBV12-4 to TRBJ2-3; D is undetermined. V lost 6 bases, J lost 4 bases, and 8 bases lay in between. The CDR3 sequence is 12 residues long. In nucleotides, the CDR3 is TGTGCCAGCAGCGGGTATGCAGATACGCAGTATCTT. This gives the protein CASSGYADTQYL.

This clonotype was observed many times. J is TRBJ2-7 and V is TRBV7-8; the D gene is possibly TRBD1 (5 bases). The CDR3 has 13 residues. V dropped 5 bases and J dropped 0 bases, with 8 bases sitting between them. Germline CDR1 SGHVS, CDR2 FQNEAQ. The CDR3 DNA reads TGTGCCAGCAGCGCAGGGATCTCCTACGAGCAGTACTTC. Translating it yields CASSAGISYEQYF.

Many counts were recorded for this clonotype. The chain uses TRBV29-1 and TRBJ1-2, with D unresolved. The CDR3 contains 13 residues. Deletions cut 0 bases from V and 2 bases from J, with 7 bases between. Per germline, CDR1 SQVTM and CDR2 ANQGSEA. CDR3 in amino acids: CSVEEDRNYGYTF. CDR3 in DNA: TGCAGCGTTGAAGAGGACCGAAACTATGGCTACACCTTC. Looking up the rest from reference TRBV29-1 and TRBJ1-2 gives the full variable domain: SAVISQKPSRDICQRGTSLTIQCQVDSQVTMMFWYRQQPGQSLTLIATANQGSEATYESGFVIDKFPISRPNLTFSTLTVSNMSPEDSSIYLCSVEEDRNYGYTFGSGTRLTVV.

This clonotype was picked up many times. V usage is TRBV28 and J usage is TRBJ1-1, with 8 bases matching TRBD1. Trimming removed 4 bases from V and 2 bases from J; junction bases left unmatched: 6. Per germline, CDR1 MDHEN and CDR2 SYDVKM. The CDR3 covers 15 residues. CDR3 coding DNA: TGTGCCAGCAGTTCCCTTGGGACAGGCAACACTGAAGCTTTCTTT. Its translation: CASSSLGTGNTEAFF. Supplemented by reference TRBV28 and TRBJ1-1, the full variable domain reads DVKVTQSSRYLVKRTGEKVFLECVQDMDHENMFWYRQDPGLGLRLIYFSYDVKMKEKGDIPEGYSVSREKKERFSLILESASTNQTSMYLCASSSLGTGNTEAFFGQGTRLTVV.

This clonotype was counted only a few times. The CDR3 region has the DNA TGTGCCGCCCGGGACACGAACACCGGGGAGCTGTTTTTT. Protein product: CAARDTNTGELFF. The V gene is TRBV24-1, the J gene TRBJ2-2, with D maybe TRBD1 (6 bases). Germline loops: CDR1 KGHDR, CDR2 SFDVKD. Trimming left V 12 bases short and J 0 bases short, with 10 bases between. The CDR3 is made up of 13 amino acids.

This clonotype was counted many times. The V call is TRBV6-1, the J call TRBJ1-1; D is perhaps TRBD1 (5 bases). The CDR3 is 14 amino acids. The ends were cut back, 6 bases at V and 4 bases at J, with 15 bases in the middle. The germline V gene has CDR1 MNHNS and CDR2 SASEGT. The CDR3 sequence: CASRNSGGGTEAFF. In DNA form, the CDR3 reads TGTGCCAGCAGAAACAGCGGTGGGGGCACTGAAGCTTTCTTT.

This clonotype was seen at least ten times. This rearrangement joins TRBV30 to TRBJ1-1, with D perhaps TRBD1 (6 bases). Germline V gives CDR1 GTSNPN, CDR2 SVGIG (reference sequence). The CDR3 has 15 amino acids. V lost 0 bases, J lost 3 bases, and 14 bases lay in between. CDR3 sequence reads: CAWSVLPPGDTEAFF. CDR3 DNA sequence: TGTGCCTGGAGTGTACTCCCCCCAGGGGACACTGAAGCTTTCTTT.

On this clonotype: A much larger clone is a single base away; this may be a read error. The rearrangement links TRBV7-9 to TRBJ2-3, with D maybe TRBD2 (5 bases). The CDR3 has 16 amino acids. Germline CDR1 is SEHNR and CDR2 is FQNEAQ (reference sequence). The CDR3 nucleotides read TGTGCCAGCAGCTTCTCGCCAAGCCCTAGCACAGATGCGCAGTATTTT. Residues: CASSFSPSPSTDAQYF.

The genes are TRBV28 and TRBJ2-4; D possibly corresponds to TRBD1 (6 bases). Trimming left V 6 bases short and J 0 bases short, with 21 bases between. Per germline, CDR1 MDHEN and CDR2 SYDVKM. This CDR3 is 18 amino acids long. The CDR3 protein is CASSITWTAPIAKNIQYF. CDR3 bases: TGTGCCAGCAGCATTACTTGGACAGCCCCAATAGCCAAAAACATTCAGTACTTC.

Many counts were recorded for this clonotype. The V and J genes are TRBV4-1 and TRBJ2-7, with 8 positions matching TRBD1. The CDR3 covers 17 residues. The V gene's germline CDR1 is MGHRA and CDR2 YSYEKL. Losses at the gene ends were 4 bases for V and 0 bases for J; bases not matched to a gene: 11. CDR3 loop: CASSPLGTGRSSYEQYF. CDR3 DNA sequence: TGCGCCAGCAGCCCCCTCGGGACAGGCAGGAGCTCCTACGAGCAGTACTTC.

The chain is built from TRBV11-2 and TRBJ2-3; possible D gene TRBD1, 6 bases. The CDR3 runs to 14 residues. The germline V and J ends were trimmed by 8 bases and 4 bases, with 16 bases remaining between them. Germline V gene lookup returns CDR1 SGHAT and CDR2 FQNNGV. Written as DNA, the CDR3 is TGTGCCAGCCCTTTCAGGACAGCCCCAGATACGCAGTATTTT. Protein product: CASPFRTAPDTQYF. Drawing the rest from reference TRBV11-2 and TRBJ2-3, the complete variable domain is EAGVAQSPRYKIIEKRQSVAFWCNPISGHATLYWYQQILGQGPKLLIQFQNNGVVDDSQLPKDRFSAERLKGVDSTLKIQPAKLEDSAVYLCASPFRTAPDTQYFGPGTRLTVL.

This clonotype was recorded many times. The rearrangement uses TRBV11-3 and TRBJ2-5, with TRBD2 identical over 9 bases. The CDR3 loop spans 15 amino acids. With V trimmed by 5 bases and J by 5 bases, 9 bases remained unmatched. In germline, CDR1 is SGHNT, CDR2 YENEEA. The CDR3 sequence is CASSSTSGGIETQYF. DNA for the CDR3: TGTGCCAGCAGCAGCACAAGCGGGGGGATCGAGACCCAGTACTTC.

The chain has TRBV19 and TRBJ2-5; TRBD1 agrees at 10 bases. CDR1 and CDR2 from the germline V gene are LNHDA and SQIVND (reference sequence). This CDR3 comprises 16 residues. V gave up 3 bases and J gave up 2 bases; unmatched junction bases: 6. For the CDR3, the DNA is TGTGCCAGTAGTATCCCCCGACAGGGGGCACAAGAGACCCAGTACTTC. This translates into CASSIPRQGAQETQYF.

This clonotype was seen ten or more times. The chain uses TRBV7-2 and TRBJ2-5; D ambiguous. Germline loops: CDR1 SGHTA, CDR2 FQGNSA. The CDR3 covers 12 residues. Trimming stripped 2 bases from V and 7 bases from J, with 8 bases between. CDR3 DNA: TGTGCCAGCAGCTTATTCCCCGGGACCCAGTACTTC. Protein sequence: CASSLFPGTQYF.

V is TRBV11-2 and J is TRBJ2-7; 11 bases map to TRBD2. The CDR3 is 18 residues long. Germline loops: CDR1 SGHAT, CDR2 FQNNGV. V lost 0 bases to trimming and J lost 3 bases; unmatched junction nucleotides: 10. The CDR3 protein is CASSLEGGLAGGRYEQYF. The CDR3 coding sequence is TGTGCCAGCAGCTTAGAGGGTGGGCTAGCGGGAGGCCGCTACGAGCAGTACTTC.

This clonotype was detected ten times or more. The DNA of the CDR3 is TGTGCCAGCAGCTTAGCTTCGTCGCCAGCAACTAATGAAAAACTGTTTTTT. It is translated as CASSLASSPATNEKLFF. V gene TRBV7-9 combines with J gene TRBJ1-4; D not resolved. V lost 0 bases and J 0 bases, leaving 11 bases between the germline ends. The germline V gene has CDR1 SEHNR and CDR2 FQNEAQ (reference sequence). The CDR3 extends over 17 amino acids.

There are many counts of this clonotype. The V call is TRBV7-6, the J call TRBJ2-1; 8 bases line up with TRBD2. With V trimmed by 0 bases and J by 6 bases, 13 bases remained unmatched. CDR1 SGHVS and CDR2 FNYEAQ come from the germline V gene. The CDR3 is made up of 18 amino acids. CDR3 sequence: CASSLAPSYGGASNEQFF. In DNA form, the CDR3 reads TGTGCCAGCAGCTTAGCTCCCTCTTACGGGGGGGCCAGCAATGAGCAGTTCTTC.

V gene TRBV29-1 combines with J gene TRBJ2-7; 14 bases match TRBD2. J lost 3 bases, V lost 6 bases, and 13 bases had no gene match. Germline V lookup: CDR1 SQVTM, CDR2 ANQGSEA. The CDR3 runs 17 residues. The CDR3 reads CSVCLIGTSGSYYEQYF. CDR3 coding DNA: TGCAGCGTCTGTTTGATCGGGACTAGCGGGAGCTACTACGAGCAGTACTTC.

The chain uses TRBV10-3 and TRBJ2-3; TRBD2 matches 8 bases. Germline V CDR1 and CDR2: ENHRY, SYGVKD. This CDR3 comprises 15 residues. Germline trimming cut 6 bases from V and 0 bases from J; bases unmatched to any gene: 5. The CDR3 DNA reads TGTGCCATCAGCATAGCGGGATCTAGCACAGATACGCAGTATTTT. It encodes CAISIAGSSTDTQYF.

This clonotype has at least ten counts. This chain uses TRBV28 with TRBJ2-2; the match to TRBD2 covers 11 bases. This CDR3 has 15 amino acids. Germline CDR1 MDHEN, CDR2 SYDVKM. V trimming: 5 bases; J trimming: 13 bases; junction bases outside the gene matches: 12. In DNA form, the CDR3 reads TGTGCCAGCAGTCTAGGGACTAGCGGAATACGGGGGCTGTTTTTT. This sequence encodes CASSLGTSGIRGLFF.

This clonotype occurred many times. The V gene is TRBV7-2, the J gene TRBJ2-4; 7 nucleotides line up with TRBD2. CDR1 and CDR2 (germline): SGHTA, FQGNSA. Unmatched junction bases numbered 4, after V lost 7 bases and J lost 1 base. The CDR3 runs 14 residues. The DNA of the CDR3 is TGTGCCAGCAATCTCGGGGGGGCCAAAAACATTCAGTACTTC. Amino acids: CASNLGGAKNIQYF.

This clonotype was counted many times. The chain employs TRBV7-6 and TRBJ2-7; D ambiguous. From germline, CDR1 is SGHVS and CDR2 FNYEAQ. This CDR3 has 16 residues. Trimming left V 1 base short and J 1 base short, with 14 bases between. CDR3 in amino acids: CASSLGSGGPSYEQYF. The CDR3 DNA reads TGTGCCAGCAGCTTAGGATCGGGCGGCCCTTCCTACGAGCAGTACTTC.